Each of the 22 T cell receptor beta chains below was sequenced from the same sample in a study of lymphopenia after photon versus proton radiotherapy. TCRdb's table, derived via immunoSEQ multiplex PCR, lists solely in-frame clones and lacks some. The profile shows approximately 65,000 clones, roughly 87% of them singletons. The material was peripheral blood, obtained from a patient treated with proton-based radiotherapy. These receptors were obtained from an elderly man with esophageal cancer.

The rearrangement joins TRBV5-5 to TRBJ1-5; the D gene is possibly TRBD1 (5 bases). CDR1 is SGHKS and CDR2 is YYEKEE in the germline V gene (reference sequence). This CDR3 contains 15 residues. The V end lost 4 bases, the J end lost 3 bases, and 14 bases lay between the germline ends. The CDR3 DNA sequence: TGTGCCAGCAGCCCGGGGGGGTCTTACAATCAGCCCCAGCATTTT. Its protein is CASSPGGSYNQPQHF.

The sample holds one count of this clone. DNA for the CDR3: TGTGCCAGCAGCTTAACAGGTTCCAGTGGGGGCTACACCTTC. Translated, it gives CASSLTGSSGGYTF. The chain couples TRBV7-9 to TRBJ1-2, with TRBD1 as a possible D gene (5 bases). CDR1 SEHNR and CDR2 FQNEAQ come from the germline V gene (reference sequence). V was cut by 2 bases and J by 8 bases, with 15 bases left in between. The CDR3 has 14 residues.

The J gene is TRBJ2-7, the V gene TRBV18, with D unresolved. Germline V gives CDR1 KGHSH, CDR2 LQKENI. V gave up 3 bases and J gave up 0 bases, with 21 bases separating them. CDR3 length: 18 amino acids. The CDR3 loop is CASSPRATLGRYSYEQYF. CDR3 DNA sequence: TGTGCCAGCTCACCGAGAGCCACTCTAGGACGGTACTCCTACGAGCAGTACTTC.

The J gene is TRBJ2-5, the V gene TRBV25-1; 7 bases fit TRBD2. The CDR3 contains 13 residues. Losses at the gene ends were 10 bases for V and 4 bases for J; bases not matched to a gene: 9. Germline assignment: CDR1 MGHDK and CDR2 SYGVNS. The CDR3 protein is CATSWGGIETQYF. CDR3 nucleotides: TGTGCCACCTCGTGGGGGGGGATAGAGACCCAGTACTTC.

The rearrangement links TRBV2 to TRBJ2-1, with no clear D. V lost 0 bases and J lost 7, with 19 bases in between. This CDR3 is built from 17 residues. Germline V gene sequence: CDR1 SNHLY, CDR2 FYNNEI. This CDR3 is CASSEALRTNRRNEQFF. As DNA, the CDR3 is TGTGCCAGCAGTGAAGCGCTTCGGACCAATAGGCGAAATGAGCAGTTCTTC.

The genes are TRBV9 and TRBJ2-3; TRBD1 aligns across 8 bases. Trimming cost V 1 base and J 1 base; bases outside gene matches: 2. CDR1 and CDR2 (germline): SGDLS, YYNGEE. This CDR3 comprises 15 residues. The CDR3 DNA reads as TGTGCCAGCAGCGTACAGGGGGCTGGCACAGATACGCAGTATTTT. Its protein product is CASSVQGAGTDTQYF.

J is TRBJ1-4 and V is TRBV5-1, with 9 bases lining up with TRBD1. From germline, CDR1 is SGHRS and CDR2 YFSETQ. The CDR3 has 15 residues. The V and J ends lost 1 base and 7 bases, in that order; junction bases with no gene match: 5. DNA for the CDR3: TGCGCCAGCAGCTTGACGCCGGACAGGGGTGAAAAACTGTTTTTT. It encodes CASSLTPDRGEKLFF. Together with reference TRBV5-1 and TRBJ1-4, the CDR3 gives the full variable domain: KAGVTQTPRYLIKTRGQQVTLSCSPISGHRSVSWYQQTPGQGLQFLFEYFSETQRNKGNFPGRFSGRQFSNSRSEMNVSTLELGDSALYLCASSLTPDRGEKLFFGSGTQLSVL.

The gene calls are TRBV6-5 and TRBJ2-3, with a weak D call TRBD1 (5 bases). The length of the CDR3 is 13 residues. Trimming left V 6 bases short and J 0 bases short, with 7 bases between. Per the germline V gene, CDR1 is MNHEY and CDR2 is SVGAGI. The CDR3 DNA reads as TGTGCCAGCAGACGACAGAGCACAGATACGCAGTATTTT. Protein: CASRRQSTDTQYF.

The chain uses TRBV6-5 and TRBJ1-4, with D possibly TRBD1 on 5 matching bases. The CDR3 length is 16 residues. V was clipped by 2 bases and J by 6 bases, with 16 bases between them. Germline assignment: CDR1 MNHEY and CDR2 SVGAGI. The CDR3 region is CASSYGVGGRDEKLFF. CDR3 in DNA: TGTGCCAGCAGTTACGGGGTCGGGGGAAGAGATGAAAAACTGTTTTTT.

The chain joins TRBV7-7 to TRBJ2-2; 10 bases are shared with TRBD1. Germline CDR1 SSHAT, CDR2 FNYEAQ (reference sequence). The V segment lost 0 bases and the J segment 4 bases; nucleotides outside the gene matches: 8. CDR3 size: 18 residues. The CDR3 coding sequence is TGTGCCAGCAGCTTAGCCCCGACAGGGGGCGCGGGCACCGGGGAGCTGTTTTTT. It specifies CASSLAPTGGAGTGELFF.

This clone occurred once. The genes are TRBV10-3 and TRBJ1-2, with 7 bases aligning to TRBD1. Unmatched junction bases numbered 5, after V lost 7 bases and J lost 0 bases. Looked up from germline, CDR1 is ENHRY and CDR2 is SYGVKD. The CDR3 runs 14 residues. CDR3 region: CAITDRVTNYGYTF. The CDR3 DNA is TGTGCCATCACCGACAGGGTGACTAACTATGGCTACACCTTC.

The rearrangement joins TRBV2 to TRBJ2-5; tentatively, D is TRBD1 or TRBD2 (5 bases each). The CDR3 loop spans 13 amino acids. Germline V gene data show CDR1 as SNHLY and CDR2 as FYNNEI. Trimming removed 3 bases from V and 5 bases from J, with 10 bases in between. CDR3 loop: CASSDWGTETQYF. For the CDR3, the DNA is TGTGCCAGCAGTGATTGGGGGACGGAGACCCAGTACTTC.

Of note for this clone: At one boundary the junction diverges from the germline segment, which might be a read error. The CDR3 DNA sequence: TGTGCCAGCAGTGACCCCGCCCGGGACTCCAACAATGAGCAGTTCTTC. Translation gives CASSDPARDSNNEQFF. The chain is built from TRBV25-1 and TRBJ2-1; D perhaps matches TRBD2 (6 bases). Germline-derived CDR1 and CDR2 are MGHDK and SYGVNS. The CDR3 has 16 residues.

This chain joins TRBV9 and TRBJ1-2; 9 positions agree with TRBD1. The CDR3 spans 12 residues. Germline assignment: CDR1 SGDLS and CDR2 YYNGEE. The V and J ends lost 3 bases and 8 bases, in that order; junction bases with no gene match: 2. The CDR3 here is CASSGDRDGYTF. The CDR3 coding sequence is TGTGCCAGCAGCGGGGACAGGGACGGCTACACCTTC. Together with reference TRBV9 and TRBJ1-2, the CDR3 gives the full variable domain: DSGVTQTPKHLITATGQRVTLRCSPRSGDLSVYWYQQSLDQGLQFLIQYYNGEERAKGNILERFSAQQFPDLHSELNLSSLELGDSALYFCASSGDRDGYTFGSGTRLTVV.

The J gene is TRBJ1-4, the V gene TRBV5-1; no clear D. V gave up 2 bases and J gave up 7 bases, with 18 bases separating them. Germline V gene sequence: CDR1 SGHRS, CDR2 YFSETQ. The CDR3 is 16 residues long. The CDR3 coding sequence is TGCGCCAGCAGCTTCTCCCTAGACGTAAAAACTGAAAAACTGTTTTTT. Amino acids: CASSFSLDVKTEKLFF.

This sequence joins TRBV7-9 and TRBJ2-3, with D uncertain. V shed 9 bases and J shed 0 bases, with 19 bases lying between them. The length of the CDR3 is 16 residues. The germline gives CDR1 SEHNR, CDR2 FQNEAQ (reference sequence). As DNA, the CDR3 is TGTGCCAGTGTCACGGGTTTTCGTGGGAGCACAGATACGCAGTATTTT. This encodes CASVTGFRGSTDTQYF.

The genes are TRBV7-2 and TRBJ1-2; no definite D call. The germline CDR1 and CDR2 sequences are SGHTA and FQGNSA. CDR3 length: 14 residues. V was trimmed by 0 bases and J by 8 bases, leaving 13 bases between them. The CDR3 coding sequence is TGTGCCAGCAGCTTAGCGCTGGAGGCCCGGGGCTACACCTTC. The encoded protein is CASSLALEARGYTF.

The count of this clone is one. This chain uses TRBV19 with TRBJ2-1, with 9 bases that match TRBD2. The CDR3 extends over 14 amino acids. With 5 bases clipped from V and 4 bases from J, the junction kept 3 bases outside the gene matches. Germline values: CDR1 LNHDA, CDR2 SQIVND (reference sequence). CDR3 DNA: TGTGCCAGTAGTCGGCTAGCGGGATACAATGAGCAGTTCTTC. As protein: CASSRLAGYNEQFF.

The sample holds one count of this clone. The chain is built from TRBV25-1 and TRBJ2-5; D possibly corresponds to TRBD2 (6 bases). Germline loops: CDR1 MGHDK, CDR2 SYGVNS. CDR3 size: 13 residues. Trimming pared 2 bases from V and 5 bases from J, leaving 9 bases between. CDR3 in DNA: TGTGCCAGCAGTGAAAGTGGGAGGGAGACCCAGTACTTC. It translates to CASSESGRETQYF. The entire variable domain, with the rest obtained from reference TRBV25-1 and TRBJ2-5, is as follows: EADIYQTPRYLVIGTGKKITLECSQTMGHDKMYWYQQDPGMELHLIHYSYGVNSTEKGDLSSESTVSRIRTEHFPLTLESARPSHTSQYLCASSESGRETQYFGPGTRLLVL.

The chain links TRBV11-2 to TRBJ1-4; a weak D match, TRBD1 (5 bases). Germline CDR1 is SGHAT and CDR2 is FQNNGV. Trimming removed 2 bases from V and 0 bases from J, with 10 bases in between. The CDR3 spans 16 residues. The CDR3 DNA reads TGTGCCAGCAGCTTATCGAGGGGAGCAACTAATGAAAAACTGTTTTTT. Residues: CASSLSRGATNEKLFF. The full variable domain, with the rest looked up from reference TRBV11-2 and TRBJ1-4, is EAGVAQSPRYKIIEKRQSVAFWCNPISGHATLYWYQQILGQGPKLLIQFQNNGVVDDSQLPKDRFSAERLKGVDSTLKIQPAKLEDSAVYLCASSLSRGATNEKLFFGSGTQLSVL.

The genes are TRBV4-3 and TRBJ2-3, with D perhaps TRBD2 (6 bases). The CDR3 is made up of 16 amino acids. The germline gives CDR1 LGHNA, CDR2 YSLEER. Trimming took off 1 base at V and 2 bases at J, with 13 bases between the two ends. As DNA, the CDR3 is TGCGCCAGCAGCCAAGCCAGTAGCGGTTCCACAGATACGCAGTATTTT. Protein product: CASSQASSGSTDTQYF.

In its sample, this clone was seen a few times. The chain links TRBV2 to TRBJ2-7; D is perhaps TRBD1 or TRBD2 (5 bases each). The CDR3 extends over 14 amino acids. Trimming pared 6 bases from V and 5 bases from J, leaving 17 bases between. The germline V gene has CDR1 SNHLY and CDR2 FYNNEI. CDR3 bases: TGTGCCAGCAGGTATGACGGGGCTGCCAACGAGCAGTACTTC. Translating gives CASRYDGAANEQYF.